The rows below give T cell receptor beta chains drawn from one sample of a study of T cell clonotyping in hematopoietic cell transplantation. This table comes from immunoSEQ multiplex PCR, and its TCRdb copy is limited to in-frame clones, with some not included. The profile shows 30,000 or so clones, 60% to 85% of them singletons. The input for sequencing was peripheral blood mononuclear cells, taken before stem cell transplant. Every receptor here comes from a woman aged 25-40 years with chronic myeloid leukemia. Some clones in this sample may be carry-over from other donors' samples. Both conserved end residues are part of each CDR3. D genes are given only for firm matches. Only some rows state a clone size, as once, few, many or a class for expanded clones.

cdr3_length j_call d_call clone_size v_call cdr3_nt cdr3_aa
13 TRBJ1-1 NA NA TRBV5-1 TGCGCCACCATGGACGGTCTGGGTGAGGAAGCTTTCTTT CATMDGLGEEAFF
13 TRBJ1-2 TRBD1 NA TRBV27 TGTGCCAGCAGACAGACAGGGAACTATGGCTACACCTTC CASRQTGNYGYTF
15 TRBJ2-1 NA NA TRBV27 TGTGCCAGCAGTACTCAGGCGAGCTCCTACAATGAGCAGTTCTTC CASSTQASSYNEQFF
13 TRBJ1-6 NA NA TRBV5-6 TGTGCCAGCAGCTTGGACAGCAATTCACCCCTCCACTTT CASSLDSNSPLHF
14 TRBJ2-5 NA NA TRBV29-1 TGCAGCGTTGAAGCCCCCGGGAACCAAGAGACCCAGTACTTC CSVEAPGNQETQYF
13 TRBJ1-2 NA NA TRBV6-5 TGTGCCAGCAGTTCACACAGATTCTATGGCTACACCTTC CASSSHRFYGYTF
24 TRBJ2-3 TRBD2 once TRBV9 TGTGCCAGCAGCGTAGCCCCCATTCCCCAAACTAGCGGGGGTGTCCCGCACCGTGGAGATACGCAGTATTTT CASSVAPIPQTSGGVPHRGDTQYF
16 TRBJ1-1 NA NA TRBV2 TGTGCCAGCAGTGTCATTTTCAGACACCCTCCGAACAAAGCTTTCTTT CASSVIFRHPPNKAFF
13 TRBJ1-5 NA NA TRBV10-2 TGCGCCAGCCGGGGAAGGGACAATCAGCCCCAGCATTTT CASRGRDNQPQHF
17 TRBJ1-1 TRBD1 NA TRBV5-1 TGCGCCAGCAGCCGAAGCATGTTCGGGACAGGGGGTGTAGAAGCTTTCTTT CASSRSMFGTGGVEAFF
15 TRBJ1-5 NA NA TRBV19 TGTGCCAGCTATGTTGTAGGACAGCCCAATCAGCCCCAGCATTTT CASYVVGQPNQPQHF
14 TRBJ1-2 TRBD1 NA TRBV6-1 TGTGCCAGCAGTGGGGGACAGAGCCGATATGGCTACACCTTC CASSGGQSRYGYTF
12 TRBJ2-7 NA once TRBV30 TGTGCCTGGGACGAGGGCCTATACGAGCAGTACTTC CAWDEGLYEQYF
16 TRBJ1-6 NA NA TRBV2 TGTGCCAGCAGTGAAGGGGTTAGGTCCTATAATTCACCCCTCCACTTT CASSEGVRSYNSPLHF
15 TRBJ1-5 TRBD1 NA TRBV7-9 TGTGCCAGCAGCCAGGGGGGAGGGAGCAATCAGCCCCAGCATTTT CASSQGGGSNQPQHF
8 TRBJ1-2 NA NA TRBV20-1 TGCAGTGCTCCCGGCTACACCTTC CSAPGYTF
13 TRBJ1-5 NA NA TRBV11-2 TGTGCCAGCAGCTTAGATCGGGATCAGCCCCAGCATTTT CASSLDRDQPQHF